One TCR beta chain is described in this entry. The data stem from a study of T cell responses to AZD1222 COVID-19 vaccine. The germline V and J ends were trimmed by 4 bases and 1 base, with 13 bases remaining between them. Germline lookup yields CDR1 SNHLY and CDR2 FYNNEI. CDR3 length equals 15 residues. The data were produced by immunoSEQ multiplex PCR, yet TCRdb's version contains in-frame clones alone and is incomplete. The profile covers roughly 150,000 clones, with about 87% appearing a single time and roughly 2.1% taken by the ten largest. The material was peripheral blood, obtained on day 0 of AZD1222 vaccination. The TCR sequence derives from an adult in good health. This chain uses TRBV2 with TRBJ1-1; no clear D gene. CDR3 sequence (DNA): TGTGCCAGCAGTGCGGACCAAGTCAAGAACACTGAAGCTTTCTTT. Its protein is CASSADQVKNTEAFF.